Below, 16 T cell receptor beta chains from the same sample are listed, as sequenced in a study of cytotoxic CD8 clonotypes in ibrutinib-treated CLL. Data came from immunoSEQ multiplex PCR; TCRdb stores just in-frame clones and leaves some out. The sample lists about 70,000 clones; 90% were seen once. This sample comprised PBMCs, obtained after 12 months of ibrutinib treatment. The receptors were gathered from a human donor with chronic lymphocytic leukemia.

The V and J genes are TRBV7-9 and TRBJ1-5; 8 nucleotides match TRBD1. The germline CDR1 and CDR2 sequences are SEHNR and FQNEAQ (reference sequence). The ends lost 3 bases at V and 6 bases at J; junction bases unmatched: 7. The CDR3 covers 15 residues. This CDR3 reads CASSLTGVAGQPQHF. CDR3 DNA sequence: TGTGCCAGCAGCTTGACAGGGGTTGCGGGTCAGCCCCAGCATTTT.

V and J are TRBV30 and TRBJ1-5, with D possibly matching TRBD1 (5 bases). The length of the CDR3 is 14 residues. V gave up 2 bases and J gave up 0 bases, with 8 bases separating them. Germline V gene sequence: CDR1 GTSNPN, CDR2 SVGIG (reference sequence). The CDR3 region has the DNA TGTGCCTGGAGTCCAGGGTATAGCAATCAGCCCCAGCATTTT. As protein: CAWSPGYSNQPQHF. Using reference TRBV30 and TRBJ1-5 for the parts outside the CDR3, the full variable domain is SQTIHQWPATLVQPVGSPLSLECTVEGTSNPNLYWYRQAAGRGLQLLFYSVGIGQISSEVPQNLSASRPQDRQFILSSKKLLLSDSGFYLCAWSPGYSNQPQHFGDGTRLSIL.

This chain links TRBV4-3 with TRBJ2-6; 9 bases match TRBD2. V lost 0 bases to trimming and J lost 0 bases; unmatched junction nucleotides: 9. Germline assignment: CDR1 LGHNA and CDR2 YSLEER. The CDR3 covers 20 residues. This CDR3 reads CASSQDRLAGTGSGANVLTF. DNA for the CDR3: TGCGCCAGCAGCCAAGATCGCCTAGCGGGGACCGGCTCTGGGGCCAACGTCCTGACTTTC.

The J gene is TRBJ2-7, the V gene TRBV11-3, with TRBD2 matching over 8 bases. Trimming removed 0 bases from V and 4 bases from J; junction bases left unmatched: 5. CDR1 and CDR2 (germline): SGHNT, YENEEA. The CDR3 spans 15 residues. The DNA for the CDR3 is TGTGCCAGCAGCTTAGATCTTGGGACTAGATACGAGCAGTACTTC. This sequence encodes CASSLDLGTRYEQYF.

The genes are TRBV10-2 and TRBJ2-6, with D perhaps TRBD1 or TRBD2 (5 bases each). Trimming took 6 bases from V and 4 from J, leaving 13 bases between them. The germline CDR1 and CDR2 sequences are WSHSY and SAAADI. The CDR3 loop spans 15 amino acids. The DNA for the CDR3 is TGCGCCAGCAGCAGCTGGGGGACGGGGGCCAACGTCCTGACTTTC. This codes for CASSSWGTGANVLTF.

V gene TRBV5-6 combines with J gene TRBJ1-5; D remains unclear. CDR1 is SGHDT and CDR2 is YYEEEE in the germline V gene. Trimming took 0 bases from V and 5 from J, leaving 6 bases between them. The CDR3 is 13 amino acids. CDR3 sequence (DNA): TGTGCCAGCAGCTTGGGCACGTATCAGCCCCAGCATTTT. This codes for CASSLGTYQPQHF. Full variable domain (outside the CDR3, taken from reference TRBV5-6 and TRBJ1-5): DAGVTQSPTHLIKTRGQQVTLRCSPKSGHDTVSWYQQALGQGPQFIFQYYEEEERQRGNFPDRFSGHQFPNYSSELNVNALLLGDSALYLCASSLGTYQPQHFGDGTRLSIL.

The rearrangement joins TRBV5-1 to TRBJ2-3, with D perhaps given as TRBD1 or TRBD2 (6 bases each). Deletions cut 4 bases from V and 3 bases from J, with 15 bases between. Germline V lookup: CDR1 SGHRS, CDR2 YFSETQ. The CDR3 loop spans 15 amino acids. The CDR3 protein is CASSDKGGKTDTQYF. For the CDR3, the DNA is TGCGCCAGCAGCGACAAAGGGGGGAAGACAGATACGCAGTATTTT.

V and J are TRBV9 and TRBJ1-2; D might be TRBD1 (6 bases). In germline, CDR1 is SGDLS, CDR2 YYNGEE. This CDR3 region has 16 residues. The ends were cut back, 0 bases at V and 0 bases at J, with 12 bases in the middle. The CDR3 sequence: CASSVDAGAPNYGYTF. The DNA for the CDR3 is TGTGCCAGCAGCGTAGACGCAGGGGCCCCTAACTATGGCTACACCTTC. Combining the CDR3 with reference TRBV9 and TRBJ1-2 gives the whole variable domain DSGVTQTPKHLITATGQRVTLRCSPRSGDLSVYWYQQSLDQGLQFLIQYYNGEERAKGNILERFSAQQFPDLHSELNLSSLELGDSALYFCASSVDAGAPNYGYTFGSGTRLTVV.

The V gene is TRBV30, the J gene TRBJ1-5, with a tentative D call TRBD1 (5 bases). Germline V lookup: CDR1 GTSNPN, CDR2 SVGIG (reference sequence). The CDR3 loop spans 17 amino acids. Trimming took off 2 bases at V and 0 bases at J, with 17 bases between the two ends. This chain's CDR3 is CAWSSSRDRFSNQPQHF. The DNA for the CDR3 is TGTGCCTGGAGTAGTTCCAGGGATAGGTTTAGCAATCAGCCCCAGCATTTT.

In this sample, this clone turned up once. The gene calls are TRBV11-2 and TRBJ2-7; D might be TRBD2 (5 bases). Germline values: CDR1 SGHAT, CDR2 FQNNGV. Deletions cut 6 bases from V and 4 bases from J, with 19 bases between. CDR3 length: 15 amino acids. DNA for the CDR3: TGTGCCAGCAGTCCTTACACTCGGGGTAAGTACGAGCAGTACTTC. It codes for CASSPYTRGKYEQYF.

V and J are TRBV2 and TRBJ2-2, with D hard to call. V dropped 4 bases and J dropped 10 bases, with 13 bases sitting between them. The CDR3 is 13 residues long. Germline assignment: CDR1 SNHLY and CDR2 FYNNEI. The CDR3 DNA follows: TGTGCCAGCAGTGCGCCAGATGGAGAGGAGCTGTTTTTT. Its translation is CASSAPDGEELFF.

CDR3: CASRLRGTITDTQYF. In DNA form, the CDR3 reads TGTGCCAGCAGGCTGAGGGGGACGATCACAGATACGCAGTATTTT. The V and J genes are TRBV27 and TRBJ2-3; D perhaps matches TRBD1 (6 bases). Germline CDR1 and CDR2: MNHEY and SMNVEV (reference sequence). The CDR3 sequence is 15 residues long. V was clipped by 6 bases and J by 2 bases, with 15 bases between them.

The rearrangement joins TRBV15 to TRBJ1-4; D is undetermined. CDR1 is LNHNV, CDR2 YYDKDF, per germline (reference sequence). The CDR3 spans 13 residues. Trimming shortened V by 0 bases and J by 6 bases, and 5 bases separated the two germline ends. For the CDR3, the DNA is TGTGCCACCAGCAGAGATTTGGATGAAAAACTGTTTTTT. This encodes CATSRDLDEKLFF.

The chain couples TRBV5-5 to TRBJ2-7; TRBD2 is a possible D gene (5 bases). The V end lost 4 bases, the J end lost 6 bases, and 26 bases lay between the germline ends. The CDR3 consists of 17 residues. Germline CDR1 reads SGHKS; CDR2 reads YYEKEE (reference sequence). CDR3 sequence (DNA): TGTGCCAGCAGCCCGAACCCATTAGCCCGGGATCGTGGCGAGCAGTACTTC. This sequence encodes CASSPNPLARDRGEQYF.

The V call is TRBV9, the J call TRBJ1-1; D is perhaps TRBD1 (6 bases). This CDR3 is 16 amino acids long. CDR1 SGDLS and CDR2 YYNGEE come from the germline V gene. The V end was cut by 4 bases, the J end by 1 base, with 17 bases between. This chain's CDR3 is CASSPRQDGGNTEAFF. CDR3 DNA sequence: TGTGCCAGCAGCCCCCGACAGGATGGGGGGAACACTGAAGCTTTCTTT.

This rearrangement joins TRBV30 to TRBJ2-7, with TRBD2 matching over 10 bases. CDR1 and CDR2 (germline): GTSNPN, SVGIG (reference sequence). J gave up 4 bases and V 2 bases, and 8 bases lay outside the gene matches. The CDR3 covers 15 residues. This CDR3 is CAWSRQREGRYEQYF. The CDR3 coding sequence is TGTGCCTGGAGTAGGCAGCGGGAGGGCCGTTACGAGCAGTACTTC.